A single sample is the source of the 24 T cell receptor beta chains below, sequenced in a study of blood T cell repertoires in COVID-19 (dated by TCRdb to about 2020). Libraries came from the immunoSEQ multiplex PCR assay. Here the immuneACCESS table is served through TCRdb, limited to in-frame sequences with V and J called. Missing clones are a known gap in these copies; in checked studies unresolved V genes cover under half, and the rest lacks a known reason. The sample profile shows 65,000 to 70,000 clones; about 85% of them were found once. The ten largest clones add up to around 3% of the sample. Sequencing was performed on peripheral blood. The receptors were gathered from a man older than 75 with acute or convalescent COVID-19.

This rearrangement joins TRBV2 to TRBJ2-6; D might be TRBD1 (5 bases). Germline loops: CDR1 SNHLY, CDR2 FYNNEI. The CDR3 sequence is 16 residues long. V lost 4 bases and J lost 0, with 10 bases in between. This CDR3 reads CASSVQGSSGANVLTF. Written as DNA, the CDR3 is TGTGCCAGCAGTGTTCAGGGATCCTCTGGGGCCAACGTCCTGACTTTC.

The chain employs TRBV29-1 and TRBJ2-3, with D uncertain. Deletions cut 6 bases from V and 3 bases from J, with 7 bases between. Per the germline V gene, CDR1 is SQVTM and CDR2 is ANQGSEA. This CDR3 region has 11 residues. CDR3 amino acids: CSVLPTDTQYF. In nucleotides, the CDR3 is TGCAGCGTCCTACCTACAGATACGCAGTATTTT.

This chain connects TRBV11-1 to TRBJ2-3, with 13 bases fitting TRBD2. This CDR3 spans 16 amino acids. The ends lost 8 bases at V and 2 bases at J; junction bases unmatched: 7. Germline V gene sequence: CDR1 SGHAT, CDR2 FQDESV (reference sequence). CDR3 nucleotides: TGTGCCAGCGGATCGGGACTAGCGGGAATCACAGATACGCAGTATTTT. Protein: CASGSGLAGITDTQYF.

The DNA of the CDR3 is TGTGCCAGCAGCTTGGCAGGGCGGTCTACCTACGAGCAGTACTTC. Translating gives CASSLAGRSTYEQYF. V is TRBV5-5 and J is TRBJ2-7; TRBD1 might be the D (5 bases). The CDR3 has 15 amino acids. Germline V CDR1 and CDR2: SGHKS, YYEKEE (reference sequence). V lost 0 bases and J 2 bases, leaving 12 bases between the germline ends. Drawing the rest from reference TRBV5-5 and TRBJ2-7, the complete variable domain is DAGVTQSPTHLIKTRGQQVTLRCSPISGHKSVSWYQQVLGQGPQFIFQYYEKEERGRGNFPDRFSARQFPNYSSELNVNALLLGDSALYLCASSLAGRSTYEQYFGPGTRLTVT.

The gene calls are TRBV30 and TRBJ2-3, with 8 positions matching TRBD2. V shed 3 bases, J shed 2 bases, and the junction held 4 bases outside the gene matches. CDR1 is GTSNPN, CDR2 SVGIG, per germline (reference sequence). The CDR3 extends over 14 amino acids. CDR3 residues: CAWRTSGSTDTQYF. For the CDR3, the DNA is TGTGCCTGGAGAACTAGCGGATCCACAGATACGCAGTATTTT.

CDR3 region: CASSRRRTSAYEQYF. In DNA, the CDR3 is TGTGCCAGCAGCCGACGTCGGACTAGTGCCTACGAGCAGTACTTC. The gene calls are TRBV5-6 and TRBJ2-7; 7 bases agree with TRBD2. The CDR3 sequence is 15 residues long. Per germline, CDR1 SGHDT and CDR2 YYEEEE. The ends lost 4 bases at V and 2 bases at J; junction bases unmatched: 9.

V is TRBV24-1 and J is TRBJ2-5, with 12 nucleotides matching TRBD1. CDR1 is KGHDR, CDR2 SFDVKD, per germline. The CDR3 extends over 17 amino acids. Trimming at V came to 4 bases and at J to 4 bases, leaving 9 bases not matched to a gene. The CDR3 DNA is TGTGCCACCAGTGACCCCACCGGGACAGGGGGCCGAGAGACCCAGTACTTC. Its translation: CATSDPTGTGGRETQYF.

This chain joins TRBV5-1 and TRBJ2-1; the D gene is possibly TRBD1 (6 bases). V lost 5 bases to trimming and J lost 4 bases, with 13 bases between them. There are 14 residues in the CDR3. CDR1 and CDR2 (germline): SGHRS, YFSETQ. The CDR3 DNA follows: TGCGCCAGCAGGCCGGGTCAGGGGTACAATGAGCAGTTCTTC. It yields the protein CASRPGQGYNEQFF.

This chain connects TRBV7-8 to TRBJ2-1, with unresolved D. The germline V gene encodes CDR1 SGHVS and CDR2 FQNEAQ. CDR3 length: 14 amino acids. V was shortened by 5 bases and J by 0 bases, with 8 bases between the two germline ends. This CDR3 reads CASSPGGSYNEQFF. In DNA form, the CDR3 reads TGTGCCAGCAGCCCCGGTGGCTCCTACAATGAGCAGTTCTTC.

The chain recombines TRBV3-1 (or the pseudogene TRBV3-2) with TRBJ2-1; 7 bases line up with TRBD2. CDR1 and CDR2 from the germline V gene are LGHDT and YNNKEL (reference sequence). Trimming cost V 5 bases and J 4 bases; bases outside gene matches: 5. The CDR3 extends over 14 amino acids. CDR3 DNA sequence: TGTGCCAGCAGCTTAGCGGGCGGGTACAATGAGCAGTTCTTC. Protein product: CASSLAGGYNEQFF.

V and J are TRBV7-2 and TRBJ2-3; D possibly corresponds to TRBD2 (5 bases). Germline-derived CDR1 and CDR2 are SGHTA and FQGNSA. Trimming pared 5 bases from V and 4 bases from J, leaving 13 bases between. The CDR3 is 14 amino acids. The DNA of the CDR3 is TGTGCCAGCAGCCCCCAACTAGGTCCAGATACGCAGTATTTT. Encoded protein: CASSPQLGPDTQYF.

This rearrangement joins TRBV19 to TRBJ2-3, with 8 bases identical to TRBD1. The ends lost 9 bases at V and 2 bases at J; junction bases unmatched: 4. Germline-derived CDR1 and CDR2 are LNHDA and SQIVND (reference sequence). This CDR3 is built from 13 residues. The CDR3 region has the DNA TGTGCCAGCGGACAGGGCTTCACAGATACGCAGTATTTT. Residues: CASGQGFTDTQYF.

V and J are TRBV6-4 and TRBJ2-3; 7 nucleotides agree with TRBD2. Germline CDR1 is MRHNA and CDR2 is SNTAGT. Trimming at V came to 3 bases and at J to 4 bases, leaving 7 bases not matched to a gene. This CDR3 comprises 15 residues. CDR3 region: CASSDRGREADTQYF. The CDR3 nucleotides are TGTGCCAGCAGTGATCGCGGGAGAGAGGCAGATACGCAGTATTTT.

The CDR3 here is CASSSRDQGALSIYGYTF. In nucleotides, the CDR3 is TGTGCCAGCAGCTCCCGGGATCAGGGGGCGTTGTCCATCTATGGCTACACCTTC. V gene TRBV11-3 combines with J gene TRBJ1-2; 8 bases map to TRBD1. Per the germline V gene, CDR1 is SGHNT and CDR2 is YENEEA. V lost 4 bases, J lost 4 bases, and 17 bases stayed unmatched. The CDR3 consists of 18 residues.

This clone was seen just once. The gene calls are TRBV10-2 and TRBJ1-2; D is possibly TRBD1 (6 bases). The CDR3 has 11 amino acids. Trimming removed 8 bases from V and 6 bases from J, with 10 bases in between. The germline V gene encodes CDR1 WSHSY and CDR2 SAAADI. CDR3 sequence (DNA): TGCGCCAGCCTAGGGGGGGATGGCTACACCTTC. Translation: CASLGGDGYTF.

The chain has TRBV27 and TRBJ2-4, with 8 bases fitting TRBD2. The CDR3 loop spans 19 amino acids. Germline CDR1 is MNHEY and CDR2 is SMNVEV (reference sequence). Trimming removed 3 bases from V and 1 base from J; junction bases left unmatched: 14. The CDR3 sequence: CASSFPAGVATLAKNIQYF. The CDR3 DNA sequence: TGTGCCAGCAGTTTCCCAGCGGGAGTAGCAACCTTGGCCAAAAACATTCAGTACTTC.

CDR3 loop: CASSVQGRTEAFF. CDR3 in DNA: TGCGCCAGCAGTGTACAGGGTCGCACTGAAGCTTTCTTT. This sequence joins TRBV10-2 and TRBJ1-1; D may be TRBD1 (6 bases). The CDR3 has 13 residues. Trimming cost V 4 bases and J 4 bases, with 10 bases left between them. Germline V gene lookup returns CDR1 WSHSY and CDR2 SAAADI.

This chain joins TRBV30 and TRBJ1-2; tentative D call: TRBD1 (6 bases). Germline CDR1 GTSNPN, CDR2 SVGIG (reference sequence). This CDR3 region has 13 residues. With 5 bases removed from V and 2 bases from J, the gap between germline ends came to 12 bases. CDR3 DNA: TGTGCCTGGTCGCGGGGGCGGAACTATGGCTACACCTTC. It codes for CAWSRGRNYGYTF.

The gene calls are TRBV4-3 and TRBJ1-3, with D possibly TRBD1 on 5 matching bases. The CDR3 totals 16 residues. V lost 0 bases, J lost 2 bases, and 11 bases lay in between. CDR1 is LGHNA, CDR2 YSLEER, per germline. The CDR3 region has the DNA TGCGCCAGCAGCCAAGAGCCAGGGAAACCTGGAAACACCATATATTTT. Translating it yields CASSQEPGKPGNTIYF.

The rearrangement joins TRBV5-1 to TRBJ2-5; 8 bases agree with TRBD2. The trim removed 5 bases at V and 4 bases at J, leaving 7 bases unmatched. CDR1 is SGHRS and CDR2 is YFSETQ in the germline V gene. CDR3 length equals 14 residues. The CDR3 DNA reads TGCGCCAGCAGTAACGGGCTAGCGGGAGAGACCCAGTACTTC. As protein: CASSNGLAGETQYF. Full variable domain (missing parts from reference TRBV5-1 and TRBJ2-5): KAGVTQTPRYLIKTRGQQVTLSCSPISGHRSVSWYQQTPGQGLQFLFEYFSETQRNKGNFPGRFSGRQFSNSRSEMNVSTLELGDSALYLCASSNGLAGETQYFGPGTRLLVL.

This clone was counted a single time. The rearrangement links TRBV5-1 to TRBJ2-7; D ambiguous. The CDR3 has 14 residues. V shed 4 bases and J shed 3 bases, with 14 bases lying between them. The germline gives CDR1 SGHRS, CDR2 YFSETQ. The CDR3 nucleotides read TGCGCCAGCAGCCCAGCCGTGCCTAGCTACGAGCAGTACTTC. Protein sequence: CASSPAVPSYEQYF.

V gene TRBV5-1 combines with J gene TRBJ2-6; 7 nucleotides match TRBD1. V lost 2 bases, J lost 3 bases, and 5 bases stayed unmatched. The CDR3 consists of 16 residues. The germline CDR1 and CDR2 sequences are SGHRS and YFSETQ. Written as DNA, the CDR3 is TGCGCCAGCAGCTTATTACAGGGGAATGGGGCCAACGTCCTGACTTTC. Amino acids: CASSLLQGNGANVLTF.

This sequence joins TRBV27 and TRBJ2-1, with 10 positions matching TRBD2. Germline V gene data show CDR1 as MNHEY and CDR2 as SMNVEV (reference sequence). CDR3 length: 17 amino acids. The CDR3 region is CATGTTGWVAGGTEQFF. The CDR3 coding sequence is TGTGCGACCGGAACGACCGGGTGGGTAGCGGGAGGCACTGAGCAGTTCTTC.

The V call is TRBV4-1, the J call TRBJ2-3; 9 bases line up with TRBD1. The CDR3 runs 15 residues. Germline V gene lookup returns CDR1 MGHRA and CDR2 YSYEKL. The J segment lost 5 bases and the V segment lost 5 bases, leaving 8 bases of the junction unmatched. CDR3: CASSRGTGGLDTQYF. CDR3 bases: TGCGCCAGCAGCAGGGGCACAGGGGGCTTAGATACGCAGTATTTT.